The rows below give T cell receptor beta chains drawn from one sample of a study of blood T cell repertoires in COVID-19. This table comes from immunoSEQ multiplex PCR, and its TCRdb copy is limited to in-frame clones, with some not included. The sample holds 150,000 to 200,000 clones, roughly 84% seen once. Material: PBMCs or T cells enriched from blood (not recorded which). Receptors were obtained from an older woman who had recovered from COVID-19. Each CDR3 is given with its conserved first and last residue. Each record gives: J gene, D gene, V gene, clone size, CDR3 protein, CDR3 DNA. D genes are given only for firm matches. The size field is filled for only some rows; it gives once, few, many or a size class.

TRBJ2-3,TRBD2,TRBV4-2,.,CASSQPTGGTTDTQYF,TGTGCCAGCAGCCAACCTACGGGAGGCACCACAGATACGCAGTATTTT
TRBJ2-7,TRBD1,TRBV2,few,CASSERDSYEQYF,TGTGCCAGCAGTGAAAGGGACAGCTACGAGCAGTACTTC
TRBJ2-1,.,TRBV4-1,.,CASSQDWRASEQFF,TGCGCCAGCAGCCAAGATTGGAGGGCATCCGAGCAGTTCTTC
TRBJ1-1,TRBD1,TRBV28,.,CASRMTGPGTEAFF,TGTGCCAGCAGGATGACAGGGCCTGGCACTGAAGCTTTCTTT
TRBJ2-7,TRBD1,TRBV6-5,.,CASRGLGDRDNEQYF,TGTGCCAGCAGGGGCTTGGGGGACAGGGACAACGAGCAGTACTTC
TRBJ1-3,TRBD1,TRBV7-9,.,CASSSVTGYGNTIYF,TGTGCCAGCAGCTCCGTGACAGGGTACGGAAACACCATATATTTT
TRBJ1-1,TRBD1,TRBV5-4,.,CASSSPGQDSTEAFF,TGTGCCAGCAGCTCTCCGGGACAGGATTCTACTGAAGCTTTCTTT
TRBJ2-1,.,TRBV12-2,.,CASRLRTGGYNEQFF,TGTGCAAGTCGCCTCCGGACAGGGGGTTACAATGAGCAGTTCTTC
TRBJ2-7,TRBD1,TRBV18,.,CASSPWTGAAYEQYF,TGTGCCAGCTCACCATGGACAGGGGCAGCCTACGAGCAGTACTTC
TRBJ2-1,.,TRBV19,.,CASSSLGRTAYNEQFF,TGTGCCAGTAGTAGTCTTGGGCGGACTGCCTACAATGAGCAGTTCTTC
TRBJ2-1,.,TRBV20-1,.,CSAIGNEQFF,TGCAGTGCTATCGGCAATGAGCAGTTCTTC
TRBJ1-3,TRBD1,TRBV7-8,once,CASSTPRGHGNTIYF,TGTGCCAGCAGCACACCCAGGGGGCATGGAAACACCATATATTTT
TRBJ1-1,.,TRBV5-6,.,CASSLGQWNTEAFF,TGTGCCAGCAGCTTGGGGCAGTGGAACACTGAAGCTTTCTTT
TRBJ1-2,.,TRBV18,.,CASSPGESGYTF,TGTGCCAGCTCACCGGGCGAAAGTGGCTACACCTTC
TRBJ2-3,.,TRBV2,.,CASTLRGADTDTQYF,TGTGCCAGCACCCTCAGGGGCGCGGACACAGATACGCAGTATTTT
TRBJ1-6,TRBD1,TRBV3-1/TRBV3-2,.,CASSPGTGGNSPLHF,TGTGCCAGCAGTCCCGGGACAGGGGGTAATTCACCCCTCCACTTT
TRBJ1-4,TRBD1,TRBV6-5,few,CASKGTGDLRGVFF,TGTGCCAGCAAGGGGACAGGGGACCTTCGGGGGGTGTTTTTT
TRBJ2-6,.,TRBV7-9,.,CASSSDSSGANVLTF,TGTGCCAGCAGCTCAGACAGCTCTGGGGCCAACGTCCTGACTTTC
TRBJ1-2,.,TRBV3-1/TRBV3-2,few,CASSQALDYGYTF,TGTGCCAGCAGCCAGGCATTGGACTATGGCTACACCTTC
TRBJ2-1,TRBD1,TRBV7-2,.,CASSWDRNSYSEQFF,TGTGCCAGCAGCTGGGACAGGAACTCCTACAGTGAGCAGTTCTTC
TRBJ1-1,.,TRBV5-1,.,CASSLGGQTVSTEAFF,TGCGCCAGCAGCTTGGGTGGACAGACTGTAAGCACTGAAGCTTTCTTT
TRBJ2-5,.,TRBV5-4,.,CASGIQGKETQYF,TGTGCCAGCGGCATACAGGGAAAGGAGACCCAGTACTTC
TRBJ1-4,.,TRBV2,.,CASRRRSEKLFF,TGTGCCAGCAGGCGGCGGAGTGAAAAACTGTTTTTT
TRBJ1-6,TRBD1,TRBV5-1,.,CASSAGQTDSPLHF,TGCGCCAGCAGCGCGGGACAGACAGATTCACCCCTCCACTTT
TRBJ1-3,.,TRBV4-1,.,CASTRPGSGNTIYF,TGCGCCAGCACCCGACCAGGCTCTGGAAACACCATATATTTT
TRBJ2-7,TRBD1,TRBV18,.,CASSAGTGSEQYF,TGTGCCAGCTCAGCCGGGACAGGGAGCGAGCAGTACTTC
TRBJ2-2,TRBD1,TRBV4-2,.,CASSQRTGGPGELFF,TGTGCCAGCAGCCAGAGGACAGGGGGCCCCGGGGAGCTGTTTTTT
TRBJ1-1,TRBD1,TRBV10-3,once,CATSSGGVAFF,TGTGCCACCTCATCAGGGGGTGTAGCTTTCTTT
TRBJ2-2,.,TRBV12-3/TRBV12-4,.,CASNQGLAGELFF,TGTGCCAGCAATCAGGGGTTGGCCGGGGAGCTGTTTTTT
TRBJ2-1,.,TRBV7-9,.,CASSRYNEQFF,TGTGCCAGCAGCCGCTACAATGAGCAGTTCTTC
TRBJ1-1,.,TRBV28,.,CASESDTEAFF,TGTGCCAGTGAGTCCGACACTGAAGCTTTCTTT
TRBJ1-6,.,TRBV30,.,CAWSDLVGTLYSPLHF,TGTGCCTGGAGTGACCTAGTTGGGACATTGTACTCACCCCTCCACTTT
TRBJ2-7,TRBD1,TRBV4-1,.,CASSQNKDRGRREQYF,TGCGCCAGCAGCCAAAACAAGGACAGGGGGCGGAGGGAGCAGTACTTC
TRBJ2-3,TRBD2,TRBV10-2,.,CASSDWASGGAEDTQYF,TGCGCCAGCAGTGACTGGGCTAGCGGGGGGGCCGAAGATACGCAGTATTTT
TRBJ1-1,.,TRBV19,.,CASYDPGHQSTEAFF,TGTGCCAGTTACGACCCGGGACACCAATCGACTGAAGCTTTCTTT
TRBJ1-1,.,TRBV3-1/TRBV3-2,.,CASSSGGTEAFF,TGTGCCAGCAGCTCCGGAGGCACTGAAGCTTTCTTT
TRBJ1-5,TRBD1,TRBV6-5,.,CASSQQGMNQPQHF,TGTGCCAGCAGTCAACAGGGGATGAATCAGCCCCAGCATTTT
TRBJ2-7,.,TRBV30,.,CAWSVQTYEQYF,TGTGCCTGGAGTGTACAGACCTACGAGCAGTACTTC
TRBJ1-1,.,TRBV11-2,.,CASSGIRGSPEAFF,TGTGCCAGCAGCGGAATCAGGGGATCCCCTGAAGCTTTCTTT
TRBJ2-5,.,TRBV24-1,.,CATSESGAQETQYF,TGTGCCACCAGTGAGTCTGGGGCCCAAGAGACCCAGTACTTC
TRBJ1-5,.,TRBV3-1/TRBV3-2,.,CASSHGRDQPQHF,TGTGCCAGCAGCCATGGGCGGGATCAGCCCCAGCATTTT
TRBJ2-3,TRBD1,TRBV9,.,CASSAGTGNIDTQYF,TGTGCCAGCTCCGCCGGGACAGGGAACATAGATACGCAGTATTTT
TRBJ2-1,TRBD2,TRBV6-2/TRBV6-3,.,CASSSQSSGYNEQFF,TGTGCCAGCAGTTCTCAGTCTAGCGGGTACAATGAGCAGTTCTTC
TRBJ2-7,.,TRBV10-1,few,CASRKTSYEQYF,TGCGCCAGCAGGAAGACTAGCTACGAGCAGTACTTC
TRBJ2-7,TRBD1,TRBV7-3,.,CASSVDRGPYEQYF,TGTGCCAGCAGCGTAGACAGGGGGCCCTACGAGCAGTACTTC
TRBJ2-3,TRBD2,TRBV7-8,.,CASSATGGPASDTQYF,TGTGCCAGCAGCGCCACGGGAGGGCCAGCATCGGATACGCAGTATTTT
TRBJ1-1,.,TRBV3-1/TRBV3-2,few,CASSLSGDLNTEAFF,TGTGCCAGCAGCCTAAGCGGGGACCTAAACACTGAAGCTTTCTTT
TRBJ1-1,.,TRBV29-1,.,CSVTTGGTEAFF,TGCAGCGTAACGACAGGTGGAACTGAAGCTTTCTTT
TRBJ2-3,TRBD2,TRBV9,.,CASSVGSGGPTSTDTQYF,TGTGCCAGCAGCGTAGGTAGCGGGGGCCCGACTAGCACAGATACGCAGTATTTT